The 5 T cell receptor beta chains listed next were all sequenced from one sample in a study of identical twins. TCRdb reanalysed the 5' RACE reads using MiXCR and keeps one entry per CDR3 protein. The repertoire holds around 960,000 distinct CDR3 sequences, with 9% to 15% as singletons. These records were also assigned to another study, of yellow fever vaccine responses in identical twins.

The sequencing input was PBMCs. The source is a woman under 30 in good health.

There are many counts of this clonotype. V usage is TRBV12-3 or TRBV12-4 and J usage is TRBJ1-1, with TRBD1 matching 9 bases. CDR3 length: 13 amino acids. V dropped 6 bases and J dropped 6; count of bases not matched to a gene: 5. The chain's CDR3 is CASSDRGVAEAFF. DNA of the CDR3: TGTGCCAGCAGCGACAGGGGGGTCGCTGAAGCTTTCTTT.

A few counts support this clonotype. CDR3 loop: CASSQEIEYEQYF. The CDR3 nucleotides are TGTGCCAGCAGCCAAGAAATAGAATACGAGCAGTACTTC. The rearrangement links TRBV14 to TRBJ2-7; no clear D. Trimming cost V 0 bases and J 4 bases, with 7 bases left between them. The CDR3 is 13 residues long. Germline V CDR1 and CDR2: SGHDN, FVKESK.

This clonotype showed up just a few times. J is TRBJ2-2 and V is TRBV11-2, with D possibly called TRBD1 or TRBD2 (5 bases each). V dropped 1 base and J dropped 9 bases, with 21 bases sitting between them. Germline CDR1 is SGHAT and CDR2 is FQNNGV. The CDR3 totals 17 residues. The chain's CDR3 is CASSLGVGVYVSRELFF. CDR3 sequence (DNA): TGTGCCAGCAGCTTAGGTGTGGGGGTATATGTTTCCCGGGAGCTGTTTTTT.

Ten or more counts support this clonotype. The chain combines TRBV2 with TRBJ2-1; TRBD2 agrees at 10 bases. Germline-derived CDR1 and CDR2 are SNHLY and FYNNEI. CDR3 length equals 15 residues. V shed 8 bases, J shed 4 bases, and the junction held 8 bases outside the gene matches. CDR3 region: CASLPGTSEYNEQFF. CDR3 bases: TGTGCCAGCTTGCCCGGGACTAGCGAATACAATGAGCAGTTCTTC.

This clonotype was counted at least ten times. J is TRBJ2-1 and V is TRBV20-1; 8 bases line up with TRBD2. The CDR3 is 15 amino acids. Germline V gene sequence: CDR1 DFQATT, CDR2 SNEGSKA (reference sequence). V was clipped by 3 bases and J by 4 bases; unmatched bases: 8. For the CDR3, the DNA is TGCAGTGCTAGGCCCCGGGAGGGCGTATACAATGAGCAGTTCTTC. Translating gives CSARPREGVYNEQFF.